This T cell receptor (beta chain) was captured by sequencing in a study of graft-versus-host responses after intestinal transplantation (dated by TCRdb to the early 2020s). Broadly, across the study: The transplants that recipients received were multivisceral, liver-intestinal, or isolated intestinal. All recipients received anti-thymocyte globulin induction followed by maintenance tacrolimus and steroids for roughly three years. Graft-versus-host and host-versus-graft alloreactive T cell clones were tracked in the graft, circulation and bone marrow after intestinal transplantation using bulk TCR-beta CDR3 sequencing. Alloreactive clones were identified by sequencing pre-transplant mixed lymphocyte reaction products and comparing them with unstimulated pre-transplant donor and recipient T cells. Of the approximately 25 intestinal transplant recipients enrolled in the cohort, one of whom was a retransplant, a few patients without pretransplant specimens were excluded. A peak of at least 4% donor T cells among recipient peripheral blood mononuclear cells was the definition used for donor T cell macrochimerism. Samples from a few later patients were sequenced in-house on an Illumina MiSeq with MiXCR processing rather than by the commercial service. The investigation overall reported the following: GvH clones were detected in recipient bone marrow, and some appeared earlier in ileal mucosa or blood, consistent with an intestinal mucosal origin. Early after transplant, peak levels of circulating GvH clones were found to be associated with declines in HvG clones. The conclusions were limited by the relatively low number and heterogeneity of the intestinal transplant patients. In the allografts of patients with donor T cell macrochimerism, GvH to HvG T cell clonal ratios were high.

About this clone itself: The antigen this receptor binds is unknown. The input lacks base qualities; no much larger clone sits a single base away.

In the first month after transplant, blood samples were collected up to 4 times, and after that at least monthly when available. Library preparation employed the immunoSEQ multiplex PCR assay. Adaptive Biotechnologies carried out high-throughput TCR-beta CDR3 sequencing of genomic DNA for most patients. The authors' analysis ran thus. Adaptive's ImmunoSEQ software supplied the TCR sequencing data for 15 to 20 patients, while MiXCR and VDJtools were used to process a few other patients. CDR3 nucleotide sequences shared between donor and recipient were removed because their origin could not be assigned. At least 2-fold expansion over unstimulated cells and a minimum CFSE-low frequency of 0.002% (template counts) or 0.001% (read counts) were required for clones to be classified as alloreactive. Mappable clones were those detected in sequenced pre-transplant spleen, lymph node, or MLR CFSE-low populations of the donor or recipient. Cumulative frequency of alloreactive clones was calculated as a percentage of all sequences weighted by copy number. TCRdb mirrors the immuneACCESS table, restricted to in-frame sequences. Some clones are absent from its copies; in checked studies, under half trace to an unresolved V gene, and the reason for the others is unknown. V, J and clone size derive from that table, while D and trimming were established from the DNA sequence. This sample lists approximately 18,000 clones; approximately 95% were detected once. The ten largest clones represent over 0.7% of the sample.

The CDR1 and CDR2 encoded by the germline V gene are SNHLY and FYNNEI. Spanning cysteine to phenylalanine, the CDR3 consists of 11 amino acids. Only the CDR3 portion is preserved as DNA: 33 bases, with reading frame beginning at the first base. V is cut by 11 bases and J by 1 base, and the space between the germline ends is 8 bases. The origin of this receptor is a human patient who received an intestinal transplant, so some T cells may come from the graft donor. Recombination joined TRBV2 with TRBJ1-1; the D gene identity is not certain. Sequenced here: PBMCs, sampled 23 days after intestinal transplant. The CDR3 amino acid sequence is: CAVLRNTEAFF. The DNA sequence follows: TGTGCCGTTCTACGGAACACTGAAGCTTTCTTT.